These 3 T cell receptor beta chains share one sample of origin, sequenced in a study of blood T cell repertoires in COVID-19. Using immunoSEQ multiplex PCR, the repertoire was profiled, and TCRdb retains in-frame clones only, with some absent. The table has roughly 100,000 clones, 65% to 85% seen once; the top ten hold roughly 2%. The sequenced material came from peripheral blood. These receptors came from a man aged 70 or older with active or convalescent COVID-19.

J is TRBJ2-3 and V is TRBV5-8; 7 bases line up with TRBD2. V was pared by 4 bases and J by 2 bases, with 4 bases of the junction left unmatched. Per germline, CDR1 SGHTS and CDR2 YDEGEE. This CDR3 comprises 14 residues. The CDR3 sequence: CASSRSGDTDTQYF. The CDR3 nucleotides read TGTGCCAGCAGCAGAAGCGGGGACACAGATACGCAGTATTTT. The whole variable domain, filled in from reference TRBV5-8 and TRBJ2-3, reads EAGVTQSPTHLIKTRGQQATLRCSPISGHTSVYWYQQALGLGLQFLLWYDEGEERNRGNFPPRFSGRQFPNYSSELNVNALELEDSALYLCASSRSGDTDTQYFGPGTRLTVL.

The rearrangement joins TRBV11-2 to TRBJ2-5, with a weak D call TRBD1 (7 bases). Trimming took off 5 bases at V and 5 bases at J, with 18 bases between the two ends. This CDR3 contains 15 residues. Looked up from germline, CDR1 is SGHAT and CDR2 is FQNNGV. The CDR3 bases are TGTGCCAGCAGCCCCGCAGGGGGGCCAGGGGAGACCCAGTACTTC. It codes for CASSPAGGPGETQYF. The whole variable domain, remainder taken from reference TRBV11-2 and TRBJ2-5, is EAGVAQSPRYKIIEKRQSVAFWCNPISGHATLYWYQQILGQGPKLLIQFQNNGVVDDSQLPKDRFSAERLKGVDSTLKIQPAKLEDSAVYLCASSPAGGPGETQYFGPGTRLLVL.

The rearrangement links TRBV2 to TRBJ2-3; 13 bases are shared with TRBD2. The CDR3 totals 15 residues. J gave up 3 bases and V 6 bases, and 3 bases lay outside the gene matches. The germline gives CDR1 SNHLY, CDR2 FYNNEI. CDR3 in DNA: TGTGCCAGCAGGCGGGGACTAGCGGGGACAGATACGCAGTATTTT. Translating gives CASRRGLAGTDTQYF. Full variable domain (outside the CDR3, taken from reference TRBV2 and TRBJ2-3): EPEVTQTPSHQVTQMGQEVILRCVPISNHLYFYWYRQILGQKVEFLVSFYNNEISEKSEIFDDQFSVERPDGSNFTLKIRSTKLEDSAMYFCASRRGLAGTDTQYFGPGTRLTVL.